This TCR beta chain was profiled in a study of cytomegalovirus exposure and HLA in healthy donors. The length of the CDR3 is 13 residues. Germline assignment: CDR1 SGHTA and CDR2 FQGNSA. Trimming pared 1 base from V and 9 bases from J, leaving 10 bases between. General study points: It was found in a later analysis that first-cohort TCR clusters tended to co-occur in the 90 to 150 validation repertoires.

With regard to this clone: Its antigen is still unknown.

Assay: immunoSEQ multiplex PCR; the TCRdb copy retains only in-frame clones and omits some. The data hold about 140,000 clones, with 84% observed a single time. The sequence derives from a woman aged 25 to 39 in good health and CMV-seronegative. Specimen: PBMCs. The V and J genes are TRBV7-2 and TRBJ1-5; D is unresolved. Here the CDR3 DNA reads TGTGCCAGCAGCTTAGGGGAGTACGGGCCCCAGCATTTT. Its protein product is CASSLGEYGPQHF.